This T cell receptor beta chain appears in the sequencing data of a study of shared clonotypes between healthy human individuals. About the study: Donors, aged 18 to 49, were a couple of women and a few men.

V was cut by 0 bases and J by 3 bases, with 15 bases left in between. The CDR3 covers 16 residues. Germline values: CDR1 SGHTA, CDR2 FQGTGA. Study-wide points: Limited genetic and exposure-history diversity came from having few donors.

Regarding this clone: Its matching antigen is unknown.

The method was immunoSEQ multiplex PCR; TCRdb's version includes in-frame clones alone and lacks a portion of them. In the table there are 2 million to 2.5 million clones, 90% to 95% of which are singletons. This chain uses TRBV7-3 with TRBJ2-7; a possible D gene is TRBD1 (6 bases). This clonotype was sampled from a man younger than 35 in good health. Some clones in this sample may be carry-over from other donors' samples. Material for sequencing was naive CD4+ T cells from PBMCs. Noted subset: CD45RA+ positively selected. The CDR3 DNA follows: TGTGCCAGCAGCTTAACGAGTGCGGCAGGGGACTACGAGCAGTACTTC. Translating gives CASSLTSAAGDYEQYF.